One sample yielded the 2 T cell receptor beta chains listed below, sequenced in a study of PD-L1 blockade in urothelial cancer (dated by TCRdb to about 2017). Library preparation employed the immunoSEQ multiplex PCR assay. TCRdb's version of the immuneACCESS table is confined to in-frame rearrangements and falls short of the full clone set. An unresolved V gene accounts for under half of the shortfall where checked; the remainder is of unknown origin. Present in this sample are tens of thousands of clones, around 84% of which were seen just once. The ten top clones hold around 30% of the sample. The source was PBMCs, collected around atezolizumab (anti-PD-L1) treatment. The receptors derive from a man aged 55 to 70 with urothelial cancer.

This clone was seen more than once but under ten times. The CDR3 sequence is CASSSKLGQGATHEQYF. In DNA, the CDR3 is TGTGCCAGCAGCTCAAAACTCGGACAGGGGGCAACCCACGAGCAGTACTTC. The chain has TRBV11-1 and TRBJ2-7, with 11 bases matching TRBD1. Looked up from germline, CDR1 is SGHAT and CDR2 is FQDESV (reference sequence). This CDR3 comprises 17 residues. J was trimmed by 5 bases and V by 4 bases; bases with no gene match: 13.

This chain connects TRBV28 to TRBJ1-1; tentatively, D is TRBD1 (5 bases). Germline V gene sequence: CDR1 MDHEN, CDR2 SYDVKM. V was shortened by 3 bases and J by 3 bases, with 17 bases between the two germline ends. This CDR3 is 16 amino acids long. The CDR3 spells CASSFPWGGRDTEAFF. CDR3 DNA sequence: TGTGCCAGCAGTTTCCCCTGGGGGGGGAGGGACACTGAAGCTTTCTTT.